This record covers a single T cell receptor beta chain. The antigen remains unidentified. Profiled with immunoSEQ multiplex PCR; TCRdb holds only in-frame clones, not every one. The sample consists of 200,000 or so clones, roughly 85% of them appearing once. V was pared by 4 bases and J by 6 bases, with 7 bases of the junction left unmatched. CDR3 length: 16 residues. From germline, CDR1 is LNHDA and CDR2 SQIVND (reference sequence). This sample is part of a study of cytomegalovirus exposure and HLA in healthy donors. Whole-study findings and limits: It was found in a later analysis that first-cohort TCR clusters tended to co-occur in the 120 validation repertoires.

This receptor was taken from a woman younger than 30 in good health and CMV-seronegative. Sequences were obtained from PBMCs. The chain is built from TRBV19 and TRBJ2-1; 12 nucleotides match TRBD1. The CDR3 nucleotides are TGTGCCAGTAGTAGGCCGGGACAGGGGGCCTCCAATGAGCAGTTCTTC. Translation: CASSRPGQGASNEQFF.